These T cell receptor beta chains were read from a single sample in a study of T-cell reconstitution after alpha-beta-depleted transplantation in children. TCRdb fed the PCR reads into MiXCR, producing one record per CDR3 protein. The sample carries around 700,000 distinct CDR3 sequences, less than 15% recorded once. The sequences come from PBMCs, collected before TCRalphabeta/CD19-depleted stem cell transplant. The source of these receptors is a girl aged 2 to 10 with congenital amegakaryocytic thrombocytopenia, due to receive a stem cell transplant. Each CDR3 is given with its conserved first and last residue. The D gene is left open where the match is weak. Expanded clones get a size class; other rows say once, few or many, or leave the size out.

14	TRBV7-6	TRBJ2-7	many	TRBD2	CASSHTITGTIQYF	TGTGCCAGCAGCCATACGATTACCGGGACTATTCAGTACTTC
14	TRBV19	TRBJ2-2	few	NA	CASSIFYVSGELFF	TGTGCCAGTAGTATCTTTTATGTGTCCGGGGAGCTGTTTTTT
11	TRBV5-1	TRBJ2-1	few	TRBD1	CASSHGQGEFF	TGCGCCAGCAGCCACGGACAGGGAGAGTTCTTC
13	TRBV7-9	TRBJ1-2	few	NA	CASRDRSGWGYTF	TGTGCCAGCAGGGACAGAAGTGGATGGGGCTACACCTTC
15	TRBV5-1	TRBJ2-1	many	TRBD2	CASSFPTSGHNEQFF	TGCGCCAGCAGCTTCCCGACTAGCGGACACAATGAGCAGTTCTTC
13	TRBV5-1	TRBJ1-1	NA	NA	CASSVTAGTEAFF	TGCGCCAGCAGCGTAACGGCGGGCACTGAAGCTTTCTTT
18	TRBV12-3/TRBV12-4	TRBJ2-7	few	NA	CASSLGGGPQAGSYEQYF	TGTGCCAGCAGTTTAGGTGGGGGACCCCAGGCAGGCTCCTACGAGCAGTACTTC
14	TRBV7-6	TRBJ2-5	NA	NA	CASSSKLAEETQYF	TGTGCCAGCAGCTCAAAACTAGCCGAGGAGACCCAGTACTTC
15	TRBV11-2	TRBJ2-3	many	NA	CASSRQSGGTDTQYF	TGTGCCAGCAGCCGACAGTCGGGAGGCACAGATACGCAGTATTTT
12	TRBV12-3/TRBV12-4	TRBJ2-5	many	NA	CASSAGRGTQYF	TGTGCCAGCAGTGCGGGTAGGGGGACCCAGTACTTC
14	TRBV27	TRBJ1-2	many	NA	CASGLGSSSYGYTF	TGTGCCAGCGGACTGGGCAGTTCCTCCTATGGCTACACCTTC
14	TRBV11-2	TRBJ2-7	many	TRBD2	CASSFREGPYEQYF	TGTGCCAGCAGCTTCCGGGAGGGCCCTTACGAGCAGTACTTC
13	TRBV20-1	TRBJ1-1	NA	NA	CSALPDGHTEAFF	TGCAGTGCTCTTCCCGACGGCCACACTGAAGCTTTCTTT
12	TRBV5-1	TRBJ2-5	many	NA	CASSLGKETQYF	TGCGCCAGCAGCTTGGGGAAAGAGACCCAGTACTTC
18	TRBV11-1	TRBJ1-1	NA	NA	CASSPPRHSPGGNTEAFF	TGTGCCAGCAGCCCTCCGCGGCACAGCCCCGGAGGGAACACTGAAGCTTTCTTT
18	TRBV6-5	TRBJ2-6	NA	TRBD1	CASSYLPGGVSGANVLTF	TGTGCCAGCAGTTACTTACCAGGGGGAGTTTCTGGGGCCAACGTCCTGACTTTC
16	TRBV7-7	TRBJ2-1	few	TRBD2	CASSSLAGGTYNEQFF	TGTGCCAGCAGCTCCCTAGCGGGAGGAACCTACAATGAGCAGTTCTTC
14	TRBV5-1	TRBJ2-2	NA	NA	CASSPGGLTGELFF	TGCGCCAGCAGCCCCGGGGGCCTCACCGGGGAGCTGTTTTTT
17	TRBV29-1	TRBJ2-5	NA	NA	CSVEDRSDFWTIETQYF	TGCAGCGTTGAAGATCGCTCTGACTTCTGGACGATAGAGACCCAGTACTTC
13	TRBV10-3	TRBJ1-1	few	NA	CAISESIGGEAFF	TGTGCCATCAGTGAGTCAATCGGGGGAGAAGCTTTCTTT
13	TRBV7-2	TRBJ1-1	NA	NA	CASILFRTREAFF	TGTGCCAGCATCCTATTCCGGACACGTGAAGCTTTCTTT